This is a list of T cell receptor beta chains from one sample in a study of blood T cell repertoires in COVID-19. Generated by immunoSEQ multiplex PCR, the TCRdb table keeps only in-frame clones and is missing some. The data show fewer than 450,000 clones, about 92% seen once. Sample: PBMCs or T cells enriched from blood (not recorded which). Receptor source: a man younger than 35 who had recovered from COVID-19. The CDR3 runs from the conserved cysteine through the conserved F or W. D genes are given only for firm matches. The size entry is marked missing in some rows and otherwise reads once, few, many or a size class.

D gene: -; J gene: TRBJ1-3; V gene: TRBV21-1; clone size: -; CDR3 protein: CASTERGRFGNTIYF; CDR3 DNA: TGTGCCAGCACCGAGCGGGGGCGGTTTGGAAACACCATATATTTT
D gene: TRBD1; J gene: TRBJ2-3; V gene: TRBV19; clone size: -; CDR3 protein: CASSTWDRGSTDTQYF; CDR3 DNA: TGTGCCAGTAGTACCTGGGACAGGGGAAGCACAGATACGCAGTATTTT
D gene: TRBD2; J gene: TRBJ2-1; V gene: TRBV2; clone size: few; CDR3 protein: CASSEVGGRGNEQFF; CDR3 DNA: TGTGCCAGCAGTGAAGTTGGCGGGAGGGGCAATGAGCAGTTCTTC
D gene: -; J gene: TRBJ1-2; V gene: TRBV28; clone size: few; CDR3 protein: CASSLFQFGYTF; CDR3 DNA: TGTGCCAGCAGTTTATTTCAGTTTGGCTACACCTTC
D gene: -; J gene: TRBJ1-2; V gene: TRBV9; clone size: -; CDR3 protein: CASSSGEGWGYGYTF; CDR3 DNA: TGTGCCAGCAGTTCTGGGGAGGGTTGGGGCTATGGCTACACCTTC
D gene: TRBD1; J gene: TRBJ2-1; V gene: TRBV27; clone size: -; CDR3 protein: CASSFSAGGYNEQFF; CDR3 DNA: TGTGCCAGCAGTTTTAGCGCAGGGGGTTACAATGAGCAGTTCTTC
D gene: TRBD1; J gene: TRBJ2-4; V gene: TRBV7-2; clone size: few; CDR3 protein: CASSKTGGSNIQYF; CDR3 DNA: TGTGCCAGCAGCAAAACAGGGGGGTCGAACATTCAGTACTTC
D gene: -; J gene: TRBJ2-5; V gene: TRBV19; clone size: -; CDR3 protein: CASSIDLVGQETQYF; CDR3 DNA: TGTGCCAGTAGTATAGATCTCGTCGGCCAAGAGACCCAGTACTTC
D gene: -; J gene: TRBJ1-3; V gene: TRBV7-9; clone size: few; CDR3 protein: CAAQPGSSGNTIYF; CDR3 DNA: TGTGCCGCCCAGCCGGGATCCTCTGGAAACACCATATATTTT
D gene: -; J gene: TRBJ1-5; V gene: TRBV4-1; clone size: -; CDR3 protein: CASSQESGMGQPQHF; CDR3 DNA: TGCGCCAGCAGCCAAGAATCAGGGATGGGCCAGCCCCAGCATTTT
D gene: -; J gene: TRBJ1-2; V gene: TRBV6-6; clone size: -; CDR3 protein: CASSIGQPNYGYTF; CDR3 DNA: TGTGCCAGCAGTATCGGACAGCCTAACTATGGCTACACCTTC